This T cell receptor (beta chain) was observed in a study of regulatory T cells in long-lasting Graves disease. About the study: Patients met the persistent Graves' disease definition after over 5 years of antithyroid drugs with positive TSH receptor antibodies. Study observations and caveats: Among samples with persistent disease, TRBV28, TRBJ1-2 and TRBJ2-5 were favored.

Specified time point: persistent/refractory GD, antithyroid drugs over 5 years with positive TRAb. TCR sequences were obtained from RNA taken from PBMCs. Diagnosing Graves' disease relied on the American Thyroid Association guidelines. Of note for this clonotype: The antigen is undetermined.

Library construction for TCR beta used iRepertoire HTBI primers and Arm-PCR of CDR3 regions. TCRdb recomputed calls from the multiplex PCR reads with MiXCR, one row per CDR3 protein. The profile covers some 420,000 distinct CDR3 sequences, with around a fifth appearing a single time and around 14% taken by the ten largest. V trimming: 7 bases; J trimming: 4 bases; junction bases outside the gene matches: 12. Germline V gene sequence: CDR1 LNHDA, CDR2 SQIVND (reference sequence). The CDR3 consists of 16 residues. The sequencing here drew on peripheral blood mononuclear cells (PBMCs), taken when the disease was refractory, from a patient treated with antithyroid drugs. The chain joins TRBV19 to TRBJ1-5, with 8 bases fitting TRBD1. The sequence was collected from a female donor with Graves disease. The CDR3 sequence is CASIGRQGAWNQPQHF. In nucleotides, the CDR3 is TGTGCCAGTATAGGTCGTCAGGGGGCCTGGAATCAGCCCCAGCATTTT.